A selection of T cell receptor beta chains follows, all from one sample in a study of T cells in localized non-small cell lung cancer. The method was immunoSEQ multiplex PCR; TCRdb's version includes in-frame clones alone and lacks a portion of them. The sample lists 10,000 to 13,000 clones, around three quarters occurring once. Source: peripheral blood, taken before any cancer treatment. These receptors all stem from a male donor at least 60 years old with stage I lung adenocarcinoma. Both conserved end residues are part of each CDR3. A D gene is named only where the DNA matches it firmly. Not all rows give a size; the values are once, few, many and, for expanded clones, a class.

. TRBJ2-3 TRBD2 TRBV29-1 TGCAGCGAAACTAGCGGCACAGATACGCAGTATTTT CSETSGTDTQYF
. TRBJ1-1 . TRBV18 TGTGCCAGCCGCCGGGACCCAGGGTCGGGCACTGAAGCTTTCTTT CASRRDPGSGTEAFF
. TRBJ2-7 . TRBV13 TGTGCCAGCAGCCCGAAGCCAGACAGCCTCTACGAGCAGTACTTC CASSPKPDSLYEQYF
. TRBJ1-3 TRBD1 TRBV5-4 TGTGCCAGCAGCACGACAGGGAGCTCTGGAAACACCATATATTTT CASSTTGSSGNTIYF
. TRBJ2-3 . TRBV18 TGTGCCAGCTCACCGCGCCGAGGTGGCCATGCAGATACGCAGTATTTT CASSPRRGGHADTQYF
. TRBJ2-7 TRBD1 TRBV25-1 TGTGCCAGCAAGAAACAGGGGGCCCACGAGCAGTACTTC CASKKQGAHEQYF
. TRBJ2-7 . TRBV28 TGTGCCAGCAGTCCAGGGGGGGTCAAGGACGAGCAGTACTTC CASSPGGVKDEQYF
. TRBJ2-2 TRBD1 TRBV9 TGTGCCAGCAGCGACCGGGACAGGGGGTTCACCGGGGAGCTGTTTTTT CASSDRDRGFTGELFF
. TRBJ1-1 . TRBV11-2 TGTGCCAGCAGCTTGTCTTCGGGGTCAGCTTTCTTT CASSLSSGSAFF
. TRBJ1-5 . TRBV21-1 TGTGCCAGCAGCAACTGCCCATCAATTGGGAGGGGTCGCAATCAGCCCCAGCATTTT CASSNCPSIGRGRNQPQHF
. TRBJ1-1 . TRBV9 TGTGCCATCCAGAGAGCTGAAGCTTTCTTT CAIQRAEAFF
. TRBJ1-6 . TRBV6-1 TGTGCCAGCAGTGAAGGGGGTGGGATCATCCCCCACTTT CASSEGGGIIPHF
. TRBJ1-1 . TRBV6-1 TGTGCCAGCAGTGCAAACACTGAAGCTTTCTTT CASSANTEAFF
few TRBJ1-1 . TRBV4-1 TGCGCCAGCAGCTCTCCGACGGAGGGGCTAACTGAAGCTTTCTTT CASSSPTEGLTEAFF
. TRBJ2-1 . TRBV29-1 TGCAGCGTTACCCAAGGTGTGCCAACCTACAATGAGCAGTTCTTC CSVTQGVPTYNEQFF
. TRBJ1-2 . TRBV18 TGTGCCAGCTCACTACAGACAGGCAGCTATGGCTACACCTTC CASSLQTGSYGYTF
. TRBJ1-6 TRBD1 TRBV15 TGTGCCACCAGCAAACCTCTGGGGGACAGGGGCTATTCACCCCTCCACTTT CATSKPLGDRGYSPLHF
. TRBJ2-4 TRBD1 TRBV6-1 TGTGCCAGCAGTGGACAGGGGCGGAGTGCCAAAAACATTCAGTACTTC CASSGQGRSAKNIQYF